The present T cell receptor (beta chain) was sequenced within a study of blood T cell repertoires in COVID-19. Only a few counts were recorded for this clone. Libraries were prepared by immunoSEQ multiplex PCR; TCRdb keeps only in-frame clonotypes and omits some of them. Of 120,000 to 150,000 clones in the sample, 87% were seen once. This receptor was identified in a man aged 50 to 59 who had recovered from COVID-19. Sequenced input: peripheral blood.

CDR3 sequence: CASSLSNFGTAGGELFF. The CDR3 DNA is TGCGCCAGCAGCTTGAGTAATTTTGGGACTGCTGGGGGGGAACTGTTTTTT. The J gene is TRBJ1-4, the V gene TRBV5-1, with a possible D match to TRBD1 (5 bases). Germline V gene lookup returns CDR1 SGHRS and CDR2 YFSETQ. V lost 1 base and J 12 bases, leaving 25 bases between the germline ends. The CDR3 length is 17 residues.